This TCR beta chain was identified during a study of cytomegalovirus exposure and HLA in healthy donors. On the study more broadly: The same platform was used for the roughly 120 validation repertoires as for the approximately 720 first-cohort repertoires, as reported in a later analysis. Findings and caveats of the study: The study recorded 160 or so TCR beta chains that were cytomegalovirus-associated.

Method: immunoSEQ multiplex PCR; TCRdb's copy keeps in-frame clones and lacks some. The top ten clones hold 2.6% of a sample with 200,000 to 250,000 clones, approximately 87% of them seen once. About this clone itself: The antigen is unknown.

The CDR3 is 13 residues long. Between the trimmed V and J ends, which lost 4 bases and 9 bases, there was a span of 14 bases. Germline CDR1 and CDR2: SGHNT and YYREEE (reference sequence). This receptor was taken from a man younger than 35 in good health and CMV-seronegative. Sequences were obtained from PBMCs. V usage is TRBV5-4 and J usage is TRBJ2-1; tentative D call: TRBD2 (5 bases). The CDR3 sequence is CASSPREGTEQFF. Written as DNA, the CDR3 is TGTGCCAGCAGCCCGAGAGAGGGAACTGAGCAGTTCTTC. The entire variable domain, with the rest obtained from reference TRBV5-4 and TRBJ2-1, is as follows: ETGVTQSPTHLIKTRGQQVTLRCSSQSGHNTVSWYQQALGQGPQFIFQYYREEENGRGNFPPRFSGLQFPNYSSELNVNALELDDSALYLCASSPREGTEQFFGPGTRLTVL.